The text below deals with one TCR beta chain. The data were taken from a study of OX40 agonist ivuxolimab in advanced cancers. Study in general: Partial responses were recorded for three patients, including one with hepatocellular carcinoma and two with cutaneous melanoma.

Profiled with immunoSEQ multiplex PCR; TCRdb holds only in-frame clones, not every one. The repertoire holds 25,000 to 40,000 clones, with around 87% as singletons. V was cut by 4 bases and J by 2 bases, with 13 bases left in between. Per the germline V gene, CDR1 is MDHEN and CDR2 is SYDVKM. CDR3 size: 15 residues. This receptor was identified in an adult with an advanced solid tumor such as melanoma, head and neck, liver or kidney cancer. The sequencing used CD4+ or CD8+ T cells sorted from blood, collected in a trial of the OX40 agonist ivuxolimab. This chain joins TRBV28 and TRBJ2-3; D might be TRBD1 (5 bases). This CDR3 is CASSSSRTFTDTQYF. The CDR3 nucleotides read TGTGCCAGCAGTTCTTCAAGGACATTCACAGATACGCAGTATTTT.